The 31 T cell receptor beta chains listed next were all sequenced from one sample in a study of blood T cells in healthy people across ages. Then a second PCR, running roughly 6 to 11 cycles, was carried out with a sample-barcoded 5' primer and a J-beta primer mix. Via MiXCR, TCRdb re-called the 5' RACE reads, giving one row per CDR3 protein. This table holds 750,000 to 950,000 distinct CDR3 sequences, about 55% found once. Sequenced: blood. The receptors here all came from a man older than 75 in good health.

V is TRBV7-2 and J is TRBJ2-3; tentatively, D is TRBD1 (5 bases). CDR1 is SGHTA, CDR2 FQGNSA, per germline. The CDR3 spans 14 residues. Deletions cut 5 bases from V and 14 bases from J, with 23 bases between. The chain's CDR3 is CASSTSTGDRYAYF. CDR3 sequence (DNA): TGTGCCAGCAGCACCTCAACGGGTGACAGATACGCGTATTTT.

This clonotype was seen only a few times. The chain recombines TRBV12-3 or TRBV12-4 with TRBJ2-7, with 12 bases matching TRBD2. Losses at the gene ends were 5 bases for V and 6 bases for J; bases not matched to a gene: 11. The CDR3 sequence is 16 residues long. The CDR3 DNA reads as TGTGCCAGCAGTCTCCGACTAGCGGGGGAACTGTCCGAGCAGTACTTC. Translated: CASSLRLAGELSEQYF.

The sample holds many counts of this clonotype. This chain joins TRBV29-1 and TRBJ2-1; maybe TRBD1 (6 bases). The germline CDR1 and CDR2 sequences are SQVTM and ANQGSEA. The CDR3 has 11 amino acids. V lost 7 bases to trimming and J lost 8 bases, with 12 bases between them. The CDR3, as DNA: TGCAGCGCTGGCCCAGGGGATGAGCAGTTCTTC. This translates into CSAGPGDEQFF.

This clonotype appeared a few times. The chain uses TRBV3-1 and TRBJ1-5, with unresolved D. The CDR3 spans 13 residues. From germline, CDR1 is LGHDT and CDR2 YNNKEL (reference sequence). V lost 3 bases and J lost 3, with 6 bases in between. CDR3 sequence reads: CASSQENNQPQHF. The CDR3 bases are TGTGCCAGCAGCCAGGAGAACAATCAGCCCCAGCATTTT.

The chain is built from TRBV7-9 and TRBJ2-7; 8 bases map to TRBD2. The J segment lost 9 bases and the V segment lost 5 bases, leaving 9 bases of the junction unmatched. The CDR3 contains 13 residues. CDR1 and CDR2 from the germline V gene are SEHNR and FQNEAQ (reference sequence). The CDR3 loop is CASSVDAGGWQYF. The CDR3 DNA reads TGTGCCAGCAGCGTAGATGCGGGAGGTTGGCAGTACTTC.

This clonotype appeared a few times. The J gene is TRBJ2-7, the V gene TRBV29-1, with D tentatively TRBD2 (5 bases). The CDR3 is 14 residues long. The V end was cut by 1 base, the J end by 4 bases, with 14 bases between. Looked up from germline, CDR1 is SQVTM and CDR2 is ANQGSEA. CDR3 nucleotide sequence: TGCAGCGTTGAAGCCCTCGAGGGTATATACGAGCAGTACTTC. It specifies CSVEALEGIYEQYF.

This clonotype was counted only a few times. The chain employs TRBV28 and TRBJ2-7; D gene uncertain. With 1 base removed from V and 6 bases from J, the gap between germline ends came to 13 bases. This CDR3 region has 14 residues. In germline, CDR1 is MDHEN, CDR2 SYDVKM. CDR3 loop: CASSLSRASGEQYF. DNA of the CDR3: TGTGCCAGCAGTTTATCAAGGGCCTCGGGCGAGCAGTACTTC.

Only a few counts were recorded for this clonotype. The chain uses TRBV10-3 and TRBJ1-2; possible D gene TRBD1, 6 bases. Trimming took off 10 bases at V and 0 bases at J, with 15 bases between the two ends. The CDR3 consists of 14 residues. Germline V gene data show CDR1 as ENHRY and CDR2 as SYGVKD. CDR3 in DNA: TGTGCCACCTGGACAGCCCTTGCTAACTATGGCTACACCTTC. It encodes CATWTALANYGYTF.

This clonotype was detected only a few times. The rearrangement links TRBV5-1 to TRBJ2-7; D gene uncertain. Looked up from germline, CDR1 is SGHRS and CDR2 is YFSETQ. The length of the CDR3 is 15 residues. V lost 0 bases to trimming and J lost 3 bases, with 13 bases between them. As DNA, the CDR3 is TGCGCCAGCAGCTTGGAGCCAGCGTTCCGCTACGAGCAGTACTTC. It specifies CASSLEPAFRYEQYF. The whole variable domain, filled in from reference TRBV5-1 and TRBJ2-7, reads KAGVTQTPRYLIKTRGQQVTLSCSPISGHRSVSWYQQTPGQGLQFLFEYFSETQRNKGNFPGRFSGRQFSNSRSEMNVSTLELGDSALYLCASSLEPAFRYEQYFGPGTRLTVT.

This clonotype has a handful of counts. A single base separates this from a much larger clone, so it may be a read error. Here the CDR3 DNA reads TGTGCCAGCAGCCCCAGCGACTCACGGCGATACGAGCAGTACTTC. Translated: CASSPSDSRRYEQYF. V and J are TRBV7-6 and TRBJ2-7; no firm D call. The CDR3 has 15 amino acids. Germline V gene data show CDR1 as SGHVS and CDR2 as FNYEAQ. V was cut by 5 bases and J by 4 bases, with 18 bases left in between. Using reference TRBV7-6 and TRBJ2-7 for the parts outside the CDR3, the full variable domain is GAGVSQSPRYKVTKRGQDVALRCDPISGHVSLYWYRQALGQGPEFLTYFNYEAQQDKSGLPNDRFSAERPEGSISTLTIQRTEQRDSAMYRCASSPSDSRRYEQYFGPGTRLTVT.

The chain joins TRBV20-1 to TRBJ2-3, with D uncertain. The CDR3 has 13 residues. The ends were cut back, 2 bases at V and 6 bases at J, with 12 bases in the middle. Looked up from germline, CDR1 is DFQATT and CDR2 is SNEGSKA (reference sequence). CDR3 sequence reads: CSARPDRSDTQYF. The CDR3 region has the DNA TGCAGTGCTAGACCGGACCGCTCTGATACGCAGTATTTT.

The chain carries TRBV2 and TRBJ2-1; TRBD1 is a possible D gene (6 bases). Germline V gives CDR1 SNHLY, CDR2 FYNNEI. V was shortened by 7 bases and J by 14 bases, with 15 bases between the two germline ends. The CDR3 is 11 residues long. As DNA, the CDR3 is TGTGCCAGCACCCTCCAGGACAGAAAGTTCTTC. As protein: CASTLQDRKFF.

V gene TRBV9 combines with J gene TRBJ2-3; D is undetermined. CDR1 is SGDLS and CDR2 is YYNGEE in the germline V gene. CDR3 length equals 14 residues. V lost 0 bases to trimming and J lost 6 bases, with 11 bases between them. CDR3 sequence (DNA): TGTGCCAGCAGCGTAGCAGGACGACCCGATACGCAGTATTTT. Its protein product is CASSVAGRPDTQYF.

As concerns this clonotype: Germline is not matched at one junction end, which may reflect a read error. The chain uses TRBV5-1 and TRBJ2-1; possible D gene TRBD1, 8 bases. The CDR3 contains 15 residues. Germline CDR1 SGHRS, CDR2 YFSETQ. CDR3 coding DNA: TGCGCCAGCAGCTTGAGGGGAGGGGACAGGATGGCGCAGTTCTTT. Translating gives CASSLRGGDRMAQFF.

This clonotype was observed a few times. V gene TRBV7-9 combines with J gene TRBJ2-7, with 8 nucleotides matching TRBD1. This CDR3 is 14 amino acids long. Looked up from germline, CDR1 is SEHNR and CDR2 is FQNEAQ (reference sequence). The J segment lost 5 bases and the V segment lost 5 bases, leaving 8 bases of the junction unmatched. Written as DNA, the CDR3 is TGTGCCAGCAGCCTGATAGGACAGGGAAACGAGCAGTACTTC. This translates into CASSLIGQGNEQYF.

About this clonotype itself: One end of the junction is discordant with germline, which a read error may explain. The chain uses TRBV5-1 and TRBJ2-2; unclear D gene. Germline CDR1 reads SGHRS; CDR2 reads YFSETQ. The CDR3 totals 15 residues. CDR3 loop: CASSLGVQNAGELFF. CDR3 DNA sequence: TGCGCCAGCAGCTTGGGGGTCCAGAACGCCGGGGAGCTGTTTTTT.

This clonotype was detected only once. The chain carries TRBV15 and TRBJ2-1; no clear D gene. Germline-derived CDR1 and CDR2 are LNHNV and YYDKDF (reference sequence). Trimming removed 0 bases at V and 0 bases at J, with 3 bases between. The CDR3 is 14 amino acids. Written as DNA, the CDR3 is TGTGCCACCAGCAGAGATCCCTCCTACAATGAGCAGTTCTTC. It yields the protein CATSRDPSYNEQFF.

This chain connects TRBV7-2 to TRBJ1-1; TRBD1 matches 7 bases. CDR1 and CDR2 from the germline V gene are SGHTA and FQGNSA. J gave up 3 bases and V 2 bases, and 6 bases lay outside the gene matches. The CDR3 covers 15 residues. In nucleotides, the CDR3 is TGTGCCAGCAGCTTAAATGGCAGGGGGTACACTGAAGCTTTCTTT. It codes for CASSLNGRGYTEAFF.

V and J are TRBV5-1 and TRBJ2-7; 8 positions match TRBD1. The CDR3 is made up of 14 amino acids. Trimming at V came to 3 bases and at J to 6 bases, leaving 8 bases not matched to a gene. Looked up from germline, CDR1 is SGHRS and CDR2 is YFSETQ. The CDR3 nucleotides read TGCGCCAGCAGCTCTACAGGGGGAAGTCGCGAGCAGTACTTC. The encoded protein is CASSSTGGSREQYF.

The chain is built from TRBV28 and TRBJ1-5, with D perhaps TRBD1 (6 bases). The CDR3 totals 16 residues. Per germline, CDR1 MDHEN and CDR2 SYDVKM. V lost 1 base and J lost 2, with 12 bases in between. The CDR3 DNA sequence: TGTGCCAGCAGTTTATCTATCAGGGGAGGCAATCAGCCCCAGCATTTT. It specifies CASSLSIRGGNQPQHF.

This clonotype was recorded a few times. The chain is built from TRBV20-1 and TRBJ1-6, with D possibly being TRBD1 (6 bases). Trimming stripped 1 base from V and 5 bases from J, with 12 bases between. CDR1 is DFQATT, CDR2 SNEGSKA, per germline (reference sequence). The CDR3 spans 15 residues. The CDR3 nucleotides are TGCAGTGCTAGAGGCCAGGGGCAAAATAATTCACCCCTCCACTTT. It is translated as CSARGQGQNNSPLHF.

V gene TRBV19 combines with J gene TRBJ1-1; 10 positions match TRBD1. CDR1 is LNHDA and CDR2 is SQIVND in the germline V gene (reference sequence). J lost 0 bases, V lost 0 bases, and 7 bases had no gene match. The CDR3 is made up of 18 amino acids. CDR3 bases: TGTGCCAGTAGTATAGATAGGGACAGGGGAAGCATGAACACTGAAGCTTTCTTT. Its translation: CASSIDRDRGSMNTEAFF.

This clonotype was seen more than once but under ten times. J is TRBJ2-1 and V is TRBV27; possibly TRBD2 for D (6 bases). Deletions cut 5 bases from V and 4 bases from J, with 15 bases between. Germline loops: CDR1 MNHEY, CDR2 SMNVEV (reference sequence). This CDR3 is built from 15 residues. The CDR3 reads CASSPGTGPYNEQFF. The CDR3 DNA reads as TGTGCCAGCAGTCCAGGGACTGGGCCATACAATGAGCAGTTCTTC.

This clonotype was counted a single time. The chain combines TRBV15 with TRBJ2-1; possible D gene TRBD1, 5 bases. CDR1 and CDR2 (germline): LNHNV, YYDKDF (reference sequence). V was clipped by 3 bases and J by 10 bases, with 22 bases between them. This CDR3 spans 16 amino acids. CDR3 nucleotides: TGTGCCACCAGCAGGGCAGCAGGGAATCCTTTGTTCGAGCAGTTCTTC. It encodes CATSRAAGNPLFEQFF.

This clonotype occurred a few times. The chain combines TRBV11-2 with TRBJ2-3, with unresolved D. This CDR3 is built from 14 residues. Trimming removed 2 bases at V and 14 bases at J, with 20 bases between. The germline gives CDR1 SGHAT, CDR2 FQNNGV. This chain's CDR3 is CASSLYTDAGYAYF. For the CDR3, the DNA is TGTGCCAGCAGCTTATATACGGACGCTGGTTACGCGTATTTT. Using reference TRBV11-2 and TRBJ2-3 for the parts outside the CDR3, the full variable domain is EAGVAQSPRYKIIEKRQSVAFWCNPISGHATLYWYQQILGQGPKLLIQFQNNGVVDDSQLPKDRFSAERLKGVDSTLKIQPAKLEDSAVYLCASSLYTDAGYAYFGPGTRLTVL.

This clonotype was counted a few times. V is TRBV4-1 and J is TRBJ2-3; no clear D. There are 16 residues in the CDR3. Trimming shortened V by 1 base and J by 14 bases, and 25 bases separated the two germline ends. Germline CDR1 and CDR2: MGHRA and YSYEKL. The DNA of the CDR3 is TGCGCCAGCAGCCAAGTTTTTGGGGTGAATCCCAGATACGCGTATTTT. This codes for CASSQVFGVNPRYAYF.

The CDR3: CASKRVGGAGDTEAFF. The CDR3 coding sequence is TGTGCCAGCAAACGAGTCGGTGGGGCAGGGGACACTGAAGCTTTCTTT. The chain combines TRBV25-1 with TRBJ1-1, with D tentatively TRBD1 (6 bases). The CDR3 covers 16 residues. Germline CDR1 reads MGHDK; CDR2 reads SYGVNS. V was trimmed by 7 bases and J by 3 bases, leaving 21 bases between them.

V usage is TRBV12-3 or TRBV12-4 and J usage is TRBJ2-5; a weak D match, TRBD1 (5 bases). The J call is uncertain, as TRBJ2-7 better fits the DNA end. The CDR3 has 11 residues. The CDR3 loop is CASAGSYEQYF. CDR3 DNA sequence: TGTGCCAGCGCAGGGTCCTACGAGCAGTACTTC.

This clonotype was found a few times. The rearrangement joins TRBV5-1 to TRBJ2-7; D might be TRBD1 (5 bases). Trimming shortened V by 4 bases and J by 0 bases, and 11 bases separated the two germline ends. This CDR3 comprises 14 residues. CDR1 SGHRS and CDR2 YFSETQ come from the germline V gene. Here the CDR3 DNA reads TGCGCCAGCAGCCAATTCCAGGGCTCCTACGAGCAGTACTTC. It encodes CASSQFQGSYEQYF.

This rearrangement joins TRBV2 to TRBJ2-1; 7 bases line up with TRBD1. Germline V gene data show CDR1 as SNHLY and CDR2 as FYNNEI. Unmatched junction bases numbered 2, after V lost 3 bases and J lost 9 bases. This CDR3 region has 12 residues. The chain's CDR3 is CASSDRGSEQFF. The DNA of the CDR3 is TGTGCCAGCAGTGACAGGGGGAGTGAGCAGTTCTTC. The full variable domain, rest sourced from reference TRBV2 and TRBJ2-1, is EPEVTQTPSHQVTQMGQEVILRCVPISNHLYFYWYRQILGQKVEFLVSFYNNEISEKSEIFDDQFSVERPDGSNFTLKIRSTKLEDSAMYFCASSDRGSEQFFGPGTRLTVL.

This chain joins TRBV29-1 and TRBJ1-1; the match to TRBD1 covers 7 bases. J was trimmed by 0 bases and V by 6 bases; bases with no gene match: 7. CDR1 and CDR2 from the germline V gene are SQVTM and ANQGSEA. CDR3 length equals 14 residues. CDR3 amino acids: CSVSRDSMNTEAFF. The CDR3, as DNA: TGCAGCGTCTCTCGGGACAGCATGAACACTGAAGCTTTCTTT.